What follows are 20 T cell receptor beta chains derived from one specimen sequenced in a study of cytomegalovirus exposure and HLA in healthy donors. Use of 60 Vbeta and 13 Jbeta primers characterized the PCR. Assay used: immunoSEQ multiplex PCR; TCRdb lists only in-frame clones, some missing. There are over 85,000 clones in the sample; approximately 76% occur only once, and approximately 2% lies in the top ten. Sequenced sample: PBMCs. The origin of the receptors is a man between 40 and 49 years old in good health and CMV-seronegative.

A single count supports this clone. The rearrangement joins TRBV2 to TRBJ2-7, with a weak D call TRBD1 (5 bases). The germline CDR1 and CDR2 sequences are SNHLY and FYNNEI. The V gene lost 7 bases and the J gene lost 0 bases, with 7 bases spanning the gap. The CDR3 is 12 residues long. The CDR3 DNA reads as TGTGCCAGCAAAGACAGCTCCTACGAGCAGTACTTC. Amino acid sequence: CASKDSSYEQYF.

The chain combines TRBV7-3 with TRBJ2-7; D call uncertain. The CDR3 consists of 13 residues. The germline V gene has CDR1 SGHTA and CDR2 FQGTGA. V was trimmed by 5 bases and J by 7 bases, leaving 15 bases between them. This CDR3 reads CASSPGALREQYF. In DNA form, the CDR3 reads TGTGCCAGCAGCCCTGGTGCCCTTCGGGAGCAGTACTTC. Drawing the rest from reference TRBV7-3 and TRBJ2-7, the complete variable domain is GAGVSQTPSNKVTEKGKYVELRCDPISGHTALYWYRQSLGQGPEFLIYFQGTGAADDSGLPNDRFFAVRPEGSVSTLKIQRTERGDSAVYLCASSPGALREQYFGPGTRLTVT.

This clone was counted a few times. The gene calls are TRBV9 and TRBJ1-4; TRBD1 matches 8 bases. CDR3 length: 16 residues. Trimming removed 4 bases from V and 7 bases from J; junction bases left unmatched: 12. CDR1 and CDR2 from the germline V gene are SGDLS and YYNGEE. CDR3 protein: CASSLSIGQGIEKLFF. The CDR3 DNA reads TGTGCCAGCAGCCTCTCCATAGGACAGGGTATTGAAAAACTGTTTTTT.

This rearrangement joins TRBV18 to TRBJ1-1; D not resolved. Deletions cut 6 bases from V and 5 bases from J, with 10 bases between. Germline CDR1 reads KGHSH; CDR2 reads LQKENI. This CDR3 spans 12 amino acids. The CDR3: CASSVAGTEAFF. The DNA for the CDR3 is TGTGCCAGCTCCGTGGCCGGGACTGAAGCTTTCTTT.

The chain has TRBV4-1 and TRBJ2-7; 11 bases fit TRBD1. The CDR3 is 14 amino acids. Germline V gives CDR1 MGHRA, CDR2 YSYEKL. The ends lost 3 bases at V and 6 bases at J; junction bases unmatched: 4. The CDR3 nucleotides read TGCGCCAGCAGCCAGAGGGACAGGGGGTTCGAGCAGTACTTC. Its protein is CASSQRDRGFEQYF.

V usage is TRBV27 and J usage is TRBJ1-5; the D is unclear. This CDR3 spans 14 amino acids. V was cut by 6 bases and J by 5 bases, with 14 bases left in between. Germline CDR1 MNHEY, CDR2 SMNVEV (reference sequence). The CDR3 here is CASSGDILDQPQHF. For the CDR3, the DNA is TGTGCCAGCAGCGGCGACATACTCGATCAGCCCCAGCATTTT.

The V call is TRBV6-1, the J call TRBJ2-2; D is ambiguous. V lost 7 bases and J lost 8, with 17 bases in between. The CDR3 totals 14 residues. The germline V gene encodes CDR1 MNHNS and CDR2 SASEGT. The CDR3 bases are TGTGCCAGCATTTTTCACGCAATCACTGGGGAGCTGTTTTTT. This sequence encodes CASIFHAITGELFF.

The V call is TRBV7-8, the J call TRBJ2-2; 9 bases match TRBD2. The CDR3 is made up of 17 amino acids. CDR1 and CDR2 (germline): SGHVS, FQNEAQ. V lost 2 bases, J lost 8 bases, and 12 bases stayed unmatched. The CDR3 sequence is CASSLRLAGVRAGELFF. The CDR3 bases are TGTGCCAGCAGCTTAAGGTTAGCGGGAGTAAGGGCTGGGGAGCTGTTTTTT.

The rearrangement uses TRBV18 and TRBJ2-5; D is possibly TRBD2 (5 bases). Near its end, the DNA agrees better with TRBJ2-7, so the J call may be wrong. This CDR3 region has 15 residues. Germline V CDR1 and CDR2: KGHSH, LQKENI. In nucleotides, the CDR3 is TGTGCCAGCTCACCTTCAGCGGTGACAACCTACGAGCAGTACTTC. This encodes CASSPSAVTTYEQYF.

The V and J genes are TRBV4-3 and TRBJ2-7; TRBD2 aligns across 9 bases. The junction had 7 bases not matched to a gene; V was cut back by 3 bases and J by 4 bases. Looked up from germline, CDR1 is LGHNA and CDR2 is YSLEER. The CDR3 totals 15 residues. The DNA for the CDR3 is TGCGCCAGCAGCCAGGGAAGGACTAGCGCGTACGAGCAGTACTTC. Amino acids: CASSQGRTSAYEQYF.

The V call is TRBV13, the J call TRBJ2-7; 11 bases map to TRBD1. Trimming took 5 bases from V and 3 from J; bases not matched to a gene: 12. The germline CDR1 and CDR2 sequences are PRHDT and FYEKMQ (reference sequence). The CDR3 consists of 17 residues. The CDR3 DNA sequence: TGTGCCAGCAGCCGTCTTTCCTCCGGGACAGGGGGCTACGAGCAGTACTTC. Protein: CASSRLSSGTGGYEQYF.

The J gene is TRBJ2-7, the V gene TRBV10-3, with 8 nucleotides matching TRBD1. The CDR3 contains 15 residues. Per the germline V gene, CDR1 is ENHRY and CDR2 is SYGVKD. The trim removed 0 bases at V and 5 bases at J, leaving 6 bases unmatched. The CDR3 nucleotides are TGTGCCATCAGTGAGTCGGGACAGGTCGGGGACGAGCAGTACTTC. It is translated as CAISESGQVGDEQYF.

This clone appeared once. The chain joins TRBV7-2 to TRBJ1-3; 7 bases match TRBD1. The CDR3 is 14 amino acids. Trimming took 4 bases from V and 4 from J; bases not matched to a gene: 4. CDR1 SGHTA and CDR2 FQGNSA come from the germline V gene. As DNA, the CDR3 is TGTGCCAGCAGCTCAGACAGGGTGGGAAACACCATATATTTT. Translating gives CASSSDRVGNTIYF.

The CDR3 DNA reads as TGTGCCAGCAGTGTTGAGGACAGTTCCTTTTCACCCCTCCACTTT. This sequence encodes CASSVEDSSFSPLHF. The V gene is TRBV2, the J gene TRBJ1-6; perhaps TRBD1 as D (6 bases). CDR1 is SNHLY and CDR2 is FYNNEI in the germline V gene. The CDR3 loop spans 15 amino acids. V lost 4 bases to trimming and J lost 9 bases, with 16 bases between them.

V gene TRBV14 combines with J gene TRBJ1-1, with unresolved D. This CDR3 has 15 amino acids. The germline V and J ends were trimmed by 5 bases and 6 bases, with 19 bases remaining between them. Germline V gene sequence: CDR1 SGHDN, CDR2 FVKESK. CDR3 residues: CASSSHRGGSAEAFF. CDR3 DNA: TGTGCCAGCAGCTCCCACCGGGGAGGGTCGGCTGAAGCTTTCTTT.

The CDR3 DNA reads TGTGCCAGCAGCTTAGGACGGGGGGGTAGCGATGAGCAGTTCTTC. Protein: CASSLGRGGSDEQFF. This chain uses TRBV7-6 with TRBJ2-1, with 8 bases fitting TRBD2. CDR1 is SGHVS, CDR2 FNYEAQ, per germline. The CDR3 totals 15 residues. The V and J ends lost 1 base and 8 bases, in that order; junction bases with no gene match: 7.

The J gene is TRBJ2-1, the V gene TRBV2; a possible D gene is TRBD2 (6 bases). CDR3 length: 15 residues. V was pared by 3 bases and J by 9 bases, with 18 bases between. CDR1 SNHLY and CDR2 FYNNEI come from the germline V gene. This chain's CDR3 is CASSERSLAYGEQFF. CDR3 bases: TGTGCCAGCAGTGAGAGGTCCCTAGCGTACGGTGAGCAGTTCTTC.

The chain joins TRBV5-4 to TRBJ1-6; TRBD1 is a possible D gene (5 bases). The V and J ends lost 7 bases and 9 bases respectively, with 17 bases between them. Per the germline V gene, CDR1 is SGHNT and CDR2 is YYREEE (reference sequence). This CDR3 comprises 14 residues. The CDR3 coding sequence is TGTGCCAGCGGCCGTACAGGAAGGAGTTCACCCCTCCACTTT. It encodes CASGRTGRSSPLHF.

This clone was counted a few times. The rearrangement joins TRBV10-3 to TRBJ2-1, with D unclear. CDR1 and CDR2 (germline): ENHRY, SYGVKD. V lost 3 bases and J lost 9, with 15 bases in between. The CDR3 consists of 14 residues. This CDR3 is CAISDMGEWSEQFF. CDR3 in DNA: TGTGCCATCAGTGATATGGGTGAATGGAGTGAGCAGTTCTTC.

V is TRBV6-6 and J is TRBJ2-5; 8 nucleotides line up with TRBD2. J lost 2 bases, V lost 6 bases, and 8 bases had no gene match. CDR1 is MNHNY, CDR2 SVGAGI, per germline (reference sequence). The CDR3 totals 15 residues. Here the CDR3 reads CASSPRGGRQETQYF. The CDR3 DNA sequence: TGTGCCAGCAGCCCCCGGGGGGGCCGTCAAGAGACCCAGTACTTC.